The T cell receptor (beta chain) described here comes from a study of CD8+CD57+ T cells in acquired aplastic anemia. Study background: On average, healthy donors gave 9 million to 11 million reads for CD4+ cells.

To note about this clonotype: Antigen: not known.

Study-wide points: The study found no significant CD8+ Simpson's diversity difference between patients and controls.

CDR3 and TCR beta VDJ profiling relied on genomic DNA as the template. TCRdb recomputed calls from the reads with MiXCR, one row per CDR3 protein. The sample has about 400,000 distinct CDR3 sequences, around 72% seen once. The CDR3 spans 14 residues. The V and J ends lost 0 bases and 7 bases respectively, with 11 bases between them. The V gene's germline CDR1 is SGHTS and CDR2 YDEGEE. This receptor was taken from a human donor in good health, serving as a control. The sequenced material came from sorted CD4+, CD8+, or CD8+CD57+ T cells (not recorded which) from PBMCs. The chain employs TRBV5-8 and TRBJ1-5, with D perhaps TRBD1 (5 bases). The CDR3, as DNA: TGTGCCAGCAGCTTGGGGGGCGGGGGGCAGCCCCAGCATTTT. It translates to CASSLGGGGQPQHF.